This TCR beta chain emerged from a study of a mutant IDH1 vaccine in newly diagnosed glioma. The time point: baseline, week 1 (first vaccination visit). The treatment was: pre-vaccination baseline after standard-of-care therapy. Profiled with immunoSEQ multiplex PCR; TCRdb holds only in-frame clones, not every one. The sample has 85,000 to 100,000 clones; around four fifths are singletons. The germline V gene encodes CDR1 SQVTM and CDR2 ANQGSEA. Trimming cost V 6 bases and J 1 base; bases outside gene matches: 9. CDR3 length: 16 amino acids. This sequence originates from a man aged 40-49 years with glioma. Here the sequenced sample was PBMCs, taken from a glioma patient treated with radiotherapy, temozolomide or both. This chain uses TRBV29-1 with TRBJ2-6, with 7 positions matching TRBD1. In DNA, the CDR3 is TGCAGCGTGACAGGGCACATAGGGTCTGGGGCCAACGTCCTGACTTTC. Translating it yields CSVTGHIGSGANVLTF. The variable domain in full, with the rest retrieved from reference TRBV29-1 and TRBJ2-6, is SAVISQKPSRDICQRGTSLTIQCQVDSQVTMMFWYRQQPGQSLTLIATANQGSEATYESGFVIDKFPISRPNLTFSTLTVSNMSPEDSSIYLCSVTGHIGSGANVLTFGAGSRLTVL.